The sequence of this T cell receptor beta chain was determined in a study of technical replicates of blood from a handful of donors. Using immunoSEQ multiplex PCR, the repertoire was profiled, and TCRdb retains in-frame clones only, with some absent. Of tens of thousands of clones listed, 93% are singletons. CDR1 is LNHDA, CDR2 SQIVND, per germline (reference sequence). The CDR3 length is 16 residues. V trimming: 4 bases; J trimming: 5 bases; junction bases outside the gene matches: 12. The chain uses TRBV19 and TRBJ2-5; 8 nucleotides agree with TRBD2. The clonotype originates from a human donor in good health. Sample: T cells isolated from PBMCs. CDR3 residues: CASSTGGGVGSETQYF. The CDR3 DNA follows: TGTGCCAGTAGTACGGGAGGGGGAGTCGGTTCGGAGACCCAGTACTTC.